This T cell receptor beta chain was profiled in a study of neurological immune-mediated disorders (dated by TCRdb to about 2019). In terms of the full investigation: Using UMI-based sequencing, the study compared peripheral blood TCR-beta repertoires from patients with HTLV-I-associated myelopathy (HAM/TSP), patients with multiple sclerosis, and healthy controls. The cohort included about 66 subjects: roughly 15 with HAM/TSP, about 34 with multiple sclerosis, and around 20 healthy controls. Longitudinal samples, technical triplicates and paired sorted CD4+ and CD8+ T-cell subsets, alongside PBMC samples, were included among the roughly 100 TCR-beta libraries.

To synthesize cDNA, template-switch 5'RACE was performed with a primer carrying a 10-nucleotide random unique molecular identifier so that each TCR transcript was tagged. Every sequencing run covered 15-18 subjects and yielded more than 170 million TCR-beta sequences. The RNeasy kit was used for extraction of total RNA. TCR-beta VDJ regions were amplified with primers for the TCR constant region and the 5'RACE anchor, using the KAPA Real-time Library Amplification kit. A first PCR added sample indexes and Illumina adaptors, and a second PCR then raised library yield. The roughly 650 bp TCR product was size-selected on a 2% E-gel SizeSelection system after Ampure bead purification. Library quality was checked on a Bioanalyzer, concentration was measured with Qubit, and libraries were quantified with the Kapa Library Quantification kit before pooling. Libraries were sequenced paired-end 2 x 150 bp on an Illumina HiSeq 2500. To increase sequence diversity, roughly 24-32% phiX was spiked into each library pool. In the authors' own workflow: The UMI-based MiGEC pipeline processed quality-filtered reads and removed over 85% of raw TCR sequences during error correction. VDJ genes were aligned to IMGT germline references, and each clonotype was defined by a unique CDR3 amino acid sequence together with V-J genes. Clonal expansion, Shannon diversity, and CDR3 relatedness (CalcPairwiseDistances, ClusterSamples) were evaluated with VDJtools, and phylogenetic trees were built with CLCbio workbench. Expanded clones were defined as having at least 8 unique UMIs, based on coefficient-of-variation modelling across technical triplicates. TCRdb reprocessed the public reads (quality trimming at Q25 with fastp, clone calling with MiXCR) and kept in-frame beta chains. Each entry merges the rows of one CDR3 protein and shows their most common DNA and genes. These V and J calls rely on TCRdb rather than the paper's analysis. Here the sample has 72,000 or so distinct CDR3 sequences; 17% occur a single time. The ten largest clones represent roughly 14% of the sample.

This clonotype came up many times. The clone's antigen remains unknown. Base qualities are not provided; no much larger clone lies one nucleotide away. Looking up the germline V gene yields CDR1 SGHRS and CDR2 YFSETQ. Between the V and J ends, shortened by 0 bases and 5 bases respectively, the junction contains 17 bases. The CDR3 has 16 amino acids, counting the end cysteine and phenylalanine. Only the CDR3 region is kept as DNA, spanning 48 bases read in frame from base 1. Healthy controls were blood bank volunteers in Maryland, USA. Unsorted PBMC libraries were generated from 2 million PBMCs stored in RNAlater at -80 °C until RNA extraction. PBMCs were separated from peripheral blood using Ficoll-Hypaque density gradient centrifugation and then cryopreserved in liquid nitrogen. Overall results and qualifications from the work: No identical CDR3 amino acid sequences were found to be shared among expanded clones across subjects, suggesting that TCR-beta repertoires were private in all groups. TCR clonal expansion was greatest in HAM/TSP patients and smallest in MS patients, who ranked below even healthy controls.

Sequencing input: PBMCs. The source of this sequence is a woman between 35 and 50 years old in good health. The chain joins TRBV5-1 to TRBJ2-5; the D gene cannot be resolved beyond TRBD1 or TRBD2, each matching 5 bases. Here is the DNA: TGCGCCAGCAGCTTGGCCCGGGACCGTGGGGAGGAGACCCAGTACTTC. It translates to CASSLARDRGEETQYF.